These T cell receptor beta chains were read from a single sample in a study of blood T cells in healthy people across ages. TCRdb re-derived calls from the 5' RACE reads in MiXCR, one entry per CDR3 protein. The repertoire includes hundreds of thousands of distinct CDR3 sequences, over 40% of them detected once, and approximately 12% sits in the top ten. Sequences were obtained from blood. These receptors were obtained from a woman of 80 years or more in good health. The conserved cysteine and the conserved F or W are not part of the CDR3 here. A D gene is named only where the DNA matches it firmly. Clone size is given for some rows only: seen once, a few or many times, or a class if the clone is expanded.

TRBV25-1,-,-,ASSDLRDFKGNEQF
TRBV25-1,few,-,ASSEGFGGASYEQY
TRBV15,-,-,ATSRYYRPGQPNEQY
TRBV3-1,-,-,ASSQDGAPSCGYT
TRBV29-1,-,TRBD2,SVEAAGGSTDTQY
TRBV12-3/TRBV12-4,-,TRBD1,ASSRYIPGGNTEAF
TRBV4-1,many,-,ASSSKGNTEAF
TRBV24-1,many,-,ATSAGYEQY
TRBV3-1,once,-,ASSQALANQPQH
TRBV29-1,-,TRBD2,SGGYRGADTQY